This T cell receptor beta chain was captured in a study of T cells in localized non-small cell lung cancer (dated by TCRdb to the early 2020s). Notes on the research overall: The study analyzed T cell repertoires of about 230 early-stage NSCLC patients, comparing tumors and uninvolved tumor-adjacent lungs. The cohort was made up of fewer than 250 treatment-naive NSCLC patients whose localized lung tumors had been resected. Of the NSCLC patients, around 130 were male and some 97 were female, and the mean age was about 69 years.

There are 16 amino acids in the CDR3, from cysteine to phenylalanine inclusive. Kept here is only the CDR3 DNA, which spans 48 bases and is read in frame from base 1. Cut back by 4 bases and 6 bases, the V and J ends lie 20 bases apart. Taken from the germline V gene, the CDR1 and CDR2 loops are MGHRA and YSYEKL. A remark on this clone: This receptor's antigen is unknown. No qualities accompany the bases; no much larger clone lies one base away.

The immunoSEQ Assay was used to sequence TCR beta CDR3 regions from DNA. On the study's bioinformatics: To compute T cell density, TCR beta template counts were normalized to usable DNA, which was estimated by amplifying housekeeping genes. Using the preseqR package, richness was estimated by extrapolating to 120,000 templates for tissue samples and 400,000 templates for PBMC samples. Clonality was taken to be one minus Pielou's evenness. Tissue-enriched TCRs were identified through differential abundance testing performed on productive amino-acid clonotypes, with a minimum total count of 5 and an alpha of 0.1. The Jaccard Index and the Morisita Overlap Index were used to measure how much the repertoires overlapped between compartments. TCR beta CDR3s were clustered by GLIPH together with public tetramer-defined viral CDR3s, and at least three viral sequences plus V-gene enrichment were required for viral motifs. The clones in this table, taken by TCRdb from immuneACCESS, are in-frame only. Not every clone is retained; where verified, under half of the shortfall comes from an unresolved V gene, and the cause of the rest is unknown. That table is the source of V, J and clone size, and D and trimming were worked out from the DNA. Recorded for this sample are about 25,000 clones; about 94% of them occurred a single time. The ten top clones hold roughly 2.7% of the sample.

At diagnosis, peripheral blood, uninvolved tumor-adjacent lung and tumor were collected and were preserved as a mix of fresh-frozen and FFPE material. Blood samples were analyzed as peripheral blood mononuclear cells for TCR repertoire profiling. The paper as a whole reports these results and caveats: A median of approximately 53 of the top 100 tumor clones turned up in the paired uninvolved adjacent lung, and approximately 30 of those clones also ranked among the top 100 of that same adjacent lung. The highest T cell clonality was observed in uninvolved tumor-adjacent lung, where clonality exceeded that of tumor, suggesting that antigenic responses were more focused in uninvolved tumor-adjacent lung. Multi-region tumor sequencing was not performed, so intratumor heterogeneity could not be excluded. Because of the exploratory design, TCR variables were selected using unadjusted p-values without false-discovery rate correction. Longer overall survival was associated with higher T cell density in blood, whereas shorter survival was associated with higher clonality in adjacent lung.

Recombination joined TRBV4-1 with TRBJ2-3, with the identity of the D gene unclear. The TCR comes from a woman between 35 and 70 years old with stage I lung adenocarcinoma. This sample comprised peripheral blood, obtained before any cancer treatment. Read as DNA, the sequence is TGCGCCAGCAGCCCACCCCTTACACGGAAGCGTGATACGCAGTATTTT. This is translated as CASSPPLTRKRDTQYF.